This TCR beta chain was recorded in a study of cytomegalovirus exposure and HLA in healthy donors. Whole-study results and caveats: Several of the most significant clusters appeared, in a later analysis, to be linked to common viral pathogens. In a later analysis, HLA-associated TCR beta chains were more clonally expanded than equally common others.

V lost 6 bases and J lost 5; bases outside the gene matches: 10. Germline V gene lookup returns CDR1 MNHEY and CDR2 SMNVEV (reference sequence). This CDR3 region has 15 residues. Note on this clone: What it binds is unknown.

Primers for the PCR totalled 60 Vbeta and 13 Jbeta. As handled by the study authors: A later analysis tallied 80 million to 100 million unique TCR beta chains, around 9.9 million of them shared. Produced via immunoSEQ multiplex PCR; TCRdb's table is partial and in-frame only. The V and J calls and clone size were taken over from that table, and D and trimming were inferred from the DNA. The repertoire holds around 140,000 clones, with 65% to 85% as singletons. The receptor's source is a male donor in good health and CMV-seronegative. The V call is TRBV27, the J call TRBJ1-5; 7 bases match TRBD1. Sample: PBMCs. The CDR3 protein is CASRSTGAGDQPQHF. CDR3 bases: TGTGCCAGCAGGTCTACAGGGGCAGGCGATCAGCCCCAGCATTTT.